This record covers a single T cell receptor beta chain. Its antigen remains unidentified. From germline, CDR1 is MNHNS and CDR2 SASEGT. CDR3 length: 13 residues. With 8 bases removed from V and 5 bases from J, the gap between germline ends came to 13 bases. Measured with immunoSEQ multiplex PCR; TCRdb has only the in-frame clones, and not every one. The repertoire holds around 62,000 clones, with around 73% as singletons. This sample stems from a study of PD-1 blockade in mismatch repair-deficient tumors. Study results and limitations: Tumor-resident clones, often absent from pretreatment blood, expanded after pembrolizumab and then contracted.

Source: peripheral blood, taken 2 weeks after starting pembrolizumab. V is TRBV6-1 and J is TRBJ1-5; D not certain. The clonotype was recovered from an adult with mismatch repair-deficient cancer. CDR3 amino acids: CASGLEGHQPQHF. The CDR3 DNA reads TGTGCCAGCGGTCTGGAGGGCCATCAGCCCCAGCATTTT.